This is a list of T cell receptor beta chains from one sample in a study of OX40 agonist ivuxolimab in advanced cancers. Assay used: immunoSEQ multiplex PCR; TCRdb lists only in-frame clones, some missing. The sample shows fewer than 65,000 clones, roughly 90% of them seen only once. Sequenced here: CD4+ or CD8+ T cells sorted from blood, sampled in a trial of the OX40 agonist ivuxolimab. Receptors originate from an adult with an advanced solid tumor such as melanoma, head and neck, liver or kidney cancer. Each CDR3 is given with its conserved first and last residue. Not all rows give a size; the values are once, few, many and, for expanded clones, a class.

v_call clone_size cdr3_aa
TRBV5-1 . CASSTGTAVAYNEQFF
TRBV20-1 . CSAPLNEKLFF
TRBV5-1 . CASSSSGRVGDTQYF
TRBV18 . CASSPSGNSYNEQFF
TRBV5-4 few CASSRDSRTGSPLHF
TRBV2 . CASSLEVAGSGEQYF
TRBV7-8 . CASSLQQGGTEAFF
TRBV7-3 . CASTVGPSTDTQYF
TRBV30 . CAWGSIGNTIYF
TRBV27 . CASSLRGRGELFF
TRBV5-1 . CASSPQGRVETQYF
TRBV13 . CASSLGLQAQETQYF
TRBV13 . CASSSLAGGHLPETQYF
TRBV28 once CASSLALETQYF
TRBV6-5 . CASSYDLAGAYEQYF
TRBV6-6 once CASSPPDSYNYGYTF
TRBV2 few CASSAGGSGYTF
TRBV25-1 . CASSETASRGYNEQFF
TRBV9 . CASSVRQYNYGYTF
TRBV5-6 . CASSPRVIRTEAFF
TRBV29-1 . CSVAGQGKDTQYF
TRBV4-1 . CASSQVPAYGYTF
TRBV6-5 . CASSYEAGMNQPQHF
TRBV7-9 . CASRKTGGDSPLHF
TRBV7-2 . CASSLNRGLSGANVLTF
TRBV6-1 . CASSERGSPYSNQPQHF
TRBV6-1 . CASIETGAGNTIYF
TRBV11-2 . CASSLVPAPTPEQYF
TRBV1 . CTSSPRDLGTAQETQYF
TRBV5-4 . CASTRDRGQAEAFF
TRBV4-1 . CASSLIAGGRYNEQFF
TRBV7-2 . CASSSSGGAVVYEQYF
TRBV15 . CATSTGLAGVNTGELFF
TRBV5-1 . CASRTGTSSTGELFF
TRBV11-2 . CASGLGTGVPEAFF
TRBV4-1 . CASSQAPRGVNTEAFF
TRBV19 . CASSMIGEAFF
TRBV30 . CAWSVQRARGNQPQHF
TRBV9 . CASSPAGGLRETQYF
TRBV28 once CASSPETGYLYEQYF
TRBV27 once CASSPPSPQHF
TRBV27 . CASSLGARGEKLFF
TRBV27 . CASSLRLPYNEQFF
TRBV30 . CAWGWGGRGTEAFF
TRBV14 . CASSRSGGGLRGYTF
TRBV10-3 . CAISESLAGGGNEQFF
TRBV11-2 . CASSLDPGDLNEKLFF
TRBV27 once CASTTSPRSGANVLTF
TRBV9 . CASSVDDEQYF
TRBV27 . CASSLGRGREQYF
TRBV7-9 once CASSQTGTGGEQYF
TRBV20-1 . CSASDLEEQFF
TRBV7-9 . CASSSTNPPYEQYF